This T cell receptor beta chain was recorded in a study of CD8 T cells in ankylosing spondylitis. The study's findings and limits: One TCR beta motif, made up of several highly homologous variants, appeared characteristic of ankylosing spondylitis blood. As reported, disease-linked clones showed significant enrichment in matched ankylosing spondylitis synovial fluid.

On this clonotype: Its specificity is not known.

TCR beta libraries were made by quantitative 5'-RACE with molecular barcodes. TCRdb passed the 5' RACE reads through MiXCR, listing each CDR3 protein once. The table lists 200,000 to 250,000 distinct CDR3 sequences, 7.3% of them singletons. Deletions cut 8 bases from V and 0 bases from J, with 17 bases between. Germline lookup yields CDR1 LNHDA and CDR2 SQIVND (reference sequence). The CDR3 loop spans 16 amino acids. The clonotype was recovered from a male donor with ankylosing spondylitis. The J gene is TRBJ2-1, the V gene TRBV19; no clear D gene. The sample comprised blood, either unsorted or a sorted T cell fraction (not recorded which). Here the CDR3 DNA reads TGTGCCAGTTCACCTATCGAGGTGAGCTCCTACAATGAGCAGTTCTTC. Residues: CASSPIEVSSYNEQFF.